This TCR beta chain was captured in a study of long-term antiretroviral therapy in people with HIV. Overall study: In the earliest collections, sampling predates the 2015 immediate-ART recommendation by about a decade. Whole-study findings and limits: Unavailable data included ART adherence, viral resistance and therapy changes (switches in treatment). With ART, diversity went up but was still lower than in transplant donor controls.

Concerning this clone itself: Its antigen remains unidentified.

Researchers report immunoSEQ v3.0 was run at survey level. TCRdb's copy holds only in-frame clones and misses some; the assay was immunoSEQ multiplex PCR. This table has tens of thousands of clones, 84% appearing once. The V and J ends lost 4 bases and 2 bases, in that order; junction bases with no gene match: 6. The CDR3 is 16 amino acids. Germline V CDR1 and CDR2: KGHSH, LQKENI. None of the participants with HIV were treated outside the United States. The J gene is TRBJ2-1, the V gene TRBV18, with 9 positions matching TRBD1. Sequencing used unsorted PBMCs, obtained 0.5 years before starting antiretroviral therapy. This TCR was sampled from a man aged 35 to 55 with HIV. The CDR3 region is CASSQGQGSTYNEQFF. The CDR3 nucleotides are TGTGCCAGCTCACAAGGACAGGGGAGTACCTACAATGAGCAGTTCTTC.